This TCR beta chain was retrieved from a study of shared clonotypes between healthy human individuals. As for the study in general: Researchers assigned three CD4 naive, three CD4 memory, two CD8 naive and one CD8 memory plate to each donor.

Trimming pared 8 bases from V and 6 bases from J, leaving 17 bases between. This CDR3 is 13 amino acids long. The germline CDR1 and CDR2 sequences are MNHEY and SVGAGI. Study-wide findings and caveats: Generally, estimated richness proved larger in naive subsets than it did in memory subsets.

With regard to this clone: Its antigen is as yet unknown.

The authors ran the assay at deep level. Method: immunoSEQ multiplex PCR; TCRdb's copy keeps in-frame clones and lacks some. The table includes some 2,100,000 clones, approximately 94% detected once. The V gene is TRBV6-5, the J gene TRBJ2-7, with D perhaps matching TRBD1 (6 bases). Sequenced sample: naive CD4+ T cells sorted from blood. Subset: CD45RA+ positively selected. The source is a man between 18 and 29 years old in good health. CDR3 amino acids: CASARTDKIEQYF. Here the CDR3 DNA reads TGTGCCAGCGCGCGGACAGACAAAATCGAGCAGTACTTC.